This T cell receptor beta chain was sequenced for a study of CXCR3-negative and CXCR3-positive naive CD8 T cells. This CDR3 contains 16 residues. The germline gives CDR1 SGHTA, CDR2 FQGTGA. Study conclusions and caveats: High diversity, comparable across both naive subsets, contrasted with much lower diversity in memory CD8+ cells. Fresh PBMCs were used in most assays, and CXCR3 expression partially decreased after cryopreservation.

The method, 5' RACE with UMI labels, was used to prepare the TRB cDNA libraries. With the 5' RACE reads reprocessed, TCRdb shows one record per CDR3 protein and no DNA. Its listing shows fewer than 95,000 distinct CDR3 sequences. Those CD8+ T cells considered naive were CD45RO-CCR7+CD27+CD95-. As for this clonotype: Its antigen remains unidentified.

This chain links TRBV7-3 with TRBJ2-1; TCRdb picks TRBD1, but there is no DNA to check that call. The sequenced material came from naive CXCR3- CD8+ T cells from blood. The subset was: CD45RO-CCR7+CD27+CD95- naive CD8+ T cells lacking CXCR3 (TNR3-). The receptor's source is a human donor in good health. Some clones in this sample may be carry-over from other donors' samples. The CDR3 is CASSPLVGGRHNEQFF.